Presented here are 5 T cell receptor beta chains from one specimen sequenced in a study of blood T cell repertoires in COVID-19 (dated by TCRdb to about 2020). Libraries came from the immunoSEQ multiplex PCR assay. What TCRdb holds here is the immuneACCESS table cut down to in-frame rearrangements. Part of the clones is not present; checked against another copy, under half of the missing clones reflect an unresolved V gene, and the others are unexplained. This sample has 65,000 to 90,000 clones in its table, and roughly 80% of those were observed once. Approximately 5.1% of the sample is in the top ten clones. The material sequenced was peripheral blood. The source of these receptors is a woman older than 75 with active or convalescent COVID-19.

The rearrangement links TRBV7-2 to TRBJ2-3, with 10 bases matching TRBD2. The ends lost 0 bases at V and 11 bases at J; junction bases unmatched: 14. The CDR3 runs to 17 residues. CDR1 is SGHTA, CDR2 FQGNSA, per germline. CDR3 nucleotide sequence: TGTGCCAGCAGCTTAGCCCCTTTAGCGGGAGGACCCCCTAGGCAGTATTTT. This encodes CASSLAPLAGGPPRQYF.

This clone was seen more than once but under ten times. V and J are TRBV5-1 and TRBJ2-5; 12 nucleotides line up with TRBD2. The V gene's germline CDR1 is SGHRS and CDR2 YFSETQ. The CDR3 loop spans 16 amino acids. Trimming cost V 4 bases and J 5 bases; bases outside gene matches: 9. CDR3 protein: CASSPSTSGRTETQYF. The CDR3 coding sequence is TGCGCCAGCAGCCCCTCAACTAGCGGGAGGACGGAGACCCAGTACTTC.

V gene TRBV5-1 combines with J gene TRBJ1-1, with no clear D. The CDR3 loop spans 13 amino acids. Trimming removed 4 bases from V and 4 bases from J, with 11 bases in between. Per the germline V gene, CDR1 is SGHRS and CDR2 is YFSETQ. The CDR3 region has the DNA TGCGCCAGCAGCAGCCTACCGGGCACTGAAGCTTTCTTT. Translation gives CASSSLPGTEAFF.

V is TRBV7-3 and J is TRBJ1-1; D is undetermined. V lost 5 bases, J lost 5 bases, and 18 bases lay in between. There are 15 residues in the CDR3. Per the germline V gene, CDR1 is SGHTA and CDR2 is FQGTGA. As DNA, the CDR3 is TGTGCCAGCAGCCCAACCTCGATGCGAGGGACTGAAGCTTTCTTT. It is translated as CASSPTSMRGTEAFF.

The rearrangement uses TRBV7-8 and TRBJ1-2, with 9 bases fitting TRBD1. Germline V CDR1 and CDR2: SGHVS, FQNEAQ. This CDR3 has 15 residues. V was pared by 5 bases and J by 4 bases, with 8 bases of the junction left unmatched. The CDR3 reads CASSAQQGASYGYTF. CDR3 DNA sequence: TGTGCCAGCAGCGCCCAACAGGGGGCGAGCTATGGCTACACCTTC.